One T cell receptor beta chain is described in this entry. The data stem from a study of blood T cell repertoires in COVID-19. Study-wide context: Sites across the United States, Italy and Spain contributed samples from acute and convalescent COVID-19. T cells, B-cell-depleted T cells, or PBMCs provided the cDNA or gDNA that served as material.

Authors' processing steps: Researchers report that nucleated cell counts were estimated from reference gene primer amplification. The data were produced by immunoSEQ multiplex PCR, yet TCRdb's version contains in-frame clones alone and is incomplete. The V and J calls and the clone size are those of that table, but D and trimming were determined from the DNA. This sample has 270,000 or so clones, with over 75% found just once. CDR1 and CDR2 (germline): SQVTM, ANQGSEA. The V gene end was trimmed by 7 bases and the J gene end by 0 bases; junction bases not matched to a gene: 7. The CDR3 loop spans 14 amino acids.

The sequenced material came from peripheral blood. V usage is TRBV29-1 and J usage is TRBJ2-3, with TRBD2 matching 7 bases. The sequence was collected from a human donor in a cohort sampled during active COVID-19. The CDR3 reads CSAWEGTSTDTQYF. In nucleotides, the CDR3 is TGCAGCGCATGGGAGGGAACTAGCACAGATACGCAGTATTTT.